This T cell receptor beta chain appears in the sequencing data of a study of cytomegalovirus exposure and HLA in healthy donors. The PCR made use of 60 Vbeta and 13 Jbeta primers. The table came from immunoSEQ multiplex PCR; TCRdb's copy has only in-frame clones and leaves some out. Of more than 200,000 clones in the sample, over 65% were seen once. Germline CDR1 LNHDA, CDR2 SQIVND (reference sequence). V was cut by 2 bases and J by 8 bases, with 20 bases left in between. This CDR3 has 16 amino acids. This receptor was identified in a human donor in good health. The chain employs TRBV19 and TRBJ2-3; D uncertain. Input material: PBMCs. The DNA of the CDR3 is TGTGCCAGTAGTATAACCGGTGGTCTGGTTCTTGGTACGCAGTATTTT. It codes for CASSITGGLVLGTQYF.